Presented here are 27 T cell receptor beta chains from one specimen sequenced in a study of identical twins. TCRdb used MiXCR to reprocess the 5' RACE reads, holding one entry per CDR3 protein. The profile covers around 490,000 distinct CDR3 sequences, with 12% to 15% appearing a single time and roughly 0.4% taken by the ten largest. These records were also assigned to another study, of yellow fever vaccine responses in identical twins.

Sample: CD4+ T cells sorted from blood. These receptors all come from a woman aged 18-29 years in good health.

The chain recombines TRBV11-3 with TRBJ2-1; no reliable D call. This CDR3 is built from 15 residues. CDR1 SGHNT and CDR2 YENEEA come from the germline V gene. The V end was cut by 1 base, the J end by 9 bases, with 16 bases between. CDR3 sequence reads: CASSLARPGFGEQFF. Written as DNA, the CDR3 is TGTGCCAGCAGCTTAGCCAGGCCGGGCTTCGGTGAGCAGTTCTTC.

The V call is TRBV4-1, the J call TRBJ2-7; no clear D. Per germline, CDR1 MGHRA and CDR2 YSYEKL. The V and J ends lost 0 bases and 7 bases respectively, with 16 bases between them. This CDR3 has 15 residues. The CDR3 sequence is CASSQDSLPPWEQYV. The CDR3 coding sequence is TGCGCCAGCAGCCAAGATAGCCTCCCTCCTTGGGAGCAGTACGTC.

The V gene is TRBV12-3 or TRBV12-4, the J gene TRBJ1-2; weak D call: TRBD1 (5 bases). V lost 3 bases to trimming and J lost 8 bases, with 13 bases between them. CDR3 length: 13 residues. CDR3 loop: CASSFRRDGGYTF. The CDR3 nucleotides are TGTGCCAGCAGTTTTCGCAGGGATGGGGGCTACACCTTC.

The CDR3 DNA reads as TGCAGTGCTAGAGTGAGGCAGGAGAGATACGAGCAGTACTTC. It translates to CSARVRQERYEQYF. The chain joins TRBV20-1 to TRBJ2-7; D not resolved. Looked up from germline, CDR1 is DFQATT and CDR2 is SNEGSKA (reference sequence). V was cut by 1 base and J by 4 bases, with 14 bases left in between. The CDR3 loop spans 14 amino acids.

On this clonotype itself: One junction end does not reproduce the germline sequence, and a read error may be involved. The chain has TRBV23-1 and TRBJ1-5, with D unresolved. TRBV23-1 is annotated as an ORF whose role is uncertain. CDR3 size: 20 residues. CDR3 DNA sequence: TGCGCCAGCAGACAACTGGATACAGCCGGCATCATGGCGCGCAATCAGCCCCAACATTTT. This sequence encodes CASRQLDTAGIMARNQPQHF.

The chain employs TRBV20-1 and TRBJ1-1, with D tentatively TRBD1 (6 bases). The V gene's germline CDR1 is DFQATT and CDR2 SNEGSKA (reference sequence). V was pared by 2 bases and J by 1 base, with 11 bases between. The length of the CDR3 is 14 residues. For the CDR3, the DNA is TGCAGTGCTAGAACGGACAGTTCGAACACTGAAGCTTTCTTT. Its protein is CSARTDSSNTEAFF.

This clonotype was seen a few times. V and J are TRBV5-1 and TRBJ2-1, with D unclear. V dropped 2 bases and J dropped 6 bases, with 9 bases sitting between them. The V gene's germline CDR1 is SGHRS and CDR2 YFSETQ. The CDR3 consists of 13 residues. The CDR3 nucleotides are TGCGCCAGCAGCTTCGCCCAGATCAATGAGCAGTTCTTC. This encodes CASSFAQINEQFF.

The table lists this clonotype with a few counts. V and J are TRBV7-9 and TRBJ1-3; D is possibly TRBD1 (6 bases). Germline assignment: CDR1 SEHNR and CDR2 FQNEAQ (reference sequence). The CDR3 totals 15 residues. Trimming pared 5 bases from V and 8 bases from J, leaving 19 bases between. In DNA, the CDR3 is TGTGCCAGCAGCCCCTACGGACAGTCCGGCCACACCATATATTTT. As protein: CASSPYGQSGHTIYF.

The table lists this clonotype with many counts. This chain links TRBV4-1 with TRBJ2-1, with 8 positions matching TRBD1. This CDR3 spans 14 amino acids. V was clipped by 3 bases and J by 7 bases; unmatched bases: 5. Germline loops: CDR1 MGHRA, CDR2 YSYEKL. The CDR3 here is CASSQKTGVNEQFF. CDR3 bases: TGCGCCAGCAGCCAGAAGACAGGGGTGAATGAGCAGTTCTTC.

The CDR3 DNA sequence: TGCGCCAGTCGGGCCTCAGGGGAATCCTACGAGCAGTACTTC. It encodes CASRASGESYEQYF. J is TRBJ2-7 and V is TRBV10-1; TRBD1 might be the D (6 bases). The germline gives CDR1 WNHNN, CDR2 SYGVQD (reference sequence). CDR3 length: 14 residues. Trimming removed 9 bases from V and 1 base from J, with 16 bases in between.

The chain is built from TRBV24-1 and TRBJ2-3; 10 bases match TRBD2. Germline CDR1 reads KGHDR; CDR2 reads SFDVKD. This CDR3 contains 17 residues. Trimming took 1 base from V and 4 from J; bases not matched to a gene: 7. CDR3 residues: CATSDFPSGSGADTQYF. Here the CDR3 DNA reads TGTGCCACCAGTGATTTCCCTAGCGGGAGTGGGGCAGATACGCAGTATTTT.

This clonotype showed up just a few times. The rearrangement joins TRBV7-9 to TRBJ1-1, with D possibly TRBD1 on 5 matching bases. V was shortened by 3 bases and J by 4 bases, with 9 bases between the two germline ends. The germline V gene encodes CDR1 SEHNR and CDR2 FQNEAQ (reference sequence). The length of the CDR3 is 13 residues. The CDR3 region is CASSFSGTTEAFF. In DNA form, the CDR3 reads TGTGCCAGCAGCTTCTCCGGGACCACTGAAGCTTTCTTT.

V usage is TRBV21-1 and J usage is TRBJ2-1; the DNA was not compared with TRBD1, the D call given in the table. TRBV21-1 is a documented pseudogene. CDR3 length: 13 residues. The CDR3 spells CAILSGVYNEQFF. The CDR3 region has the DNA TGTGCCATTTTGTCAGGGGTCTACAATGAGCAGTTCTTC.

The table lists this clonotype with many counts. This rearrangement joins TRBV4-1 to TRBJ1-2, with D uncertain. V shed 4 bases and J shed 7 bases, with 10 bases lying between them. Germline V gives CDR1 MGHRA, CDR2 YSYEKL. The CDR3 consists of 12 residues. Here the CDR3 reads CASSPLTGGYTF. CDR3 nucleotides: TGCGCCAGCAGCCCACTCACGGGTGGCTACACCTTC.

The J gene is TRBJ2-7, the V gene TRBV18, with TRBD2 matching 10 bases. V lost 3 bases, J lost 1 base, and 6 bases stayed unmatched. CDR3 length: 16 amino acids. Germline V gene sequence: CDR1 KGHSH, CDR2 LQKENI. The CDR3 region is CASSPPSSGGSYEQYF. The CDR3 nucleotides are TGTGCCAGCTCACCCCCTTCTAGCGGGGGATCCTACGAGCAGTACTTC.

This sequence joins TRBV2 and TRBJ2-3, with 9 bases identical to TRBD1. Germline loops: CDR1 SNHLY, CDR2 FYNNEI. CDR3 size: 14 residues. The V gene end was trimmed by 6 bases and the J gene end by 3 bases; junction bases not matched to a gene: 4. The CDR3: CASSGGTGTDTQYF. The CDR3 bases are TGTGCCAGCAGCGGCGGGACAGGGACAGATACGCAGTATTTT. The variable domain in full, completed from reference TRBV2 and TRBJ2-3, reads EPEVTQTPSHQVTQMGQEVILRCVPISNHLYFYWYRQILGQKVEFLVSFYNNEISEKSEIFDDQFSVERPDGSNFTLKIRSTKLEDSAMYFCASSGGTGTDTQYFGPGTRLTVL.

This clonotype was seen a handful of times. The J gene is TRBJ2-2, the V gene TRBV7-9, with D possibly being TRBD2 (5 bases). From germline, CDR1 is SEHNR and CDR2 FQNEAQ (reference sequence). This CDR3 has 16 amino acids. V was shortened by 4 bases and J by 0 bases, with 12 bases between the two germline ends. The CDR3 spells CASSSTRGTNTGELFF. The CDR3 DNA sequence: TGTGCCAGCAGCTCCACTCGGGGTACGAACACCGGGGAGCTGTTTTTT.

In this sample, this clonotype turned up many times. The chain uses TRBV12-3 or TRBV12-4 and TRBJ2-7; TRBD1 aligns across 8 bases. With 6 bases clipped from V and 4 bases from J, the junction kept 5 bases outside the gene matches. CDR3 length: 13 residues. As DNA, the CDR3 is TGTGCCAGCAGCCCGACAGGGGAGTACGAGCAGTACTTC. Translation gives CASSPTGEYEQYF.

The chain links TRBV3-1 to TRBJ2-1, with TRBD2 matching over 14 bases. CDR1 and CDR2 from the germline V gene are LGHDT and YNNKEL (reference sequence). This CDR3 comprises 13 residues. V lost 7 bases and J lost 12; bases outside the gene matches: 5. The CDR3 spells CASTGLAGEGQFF. The DNA for the CDR3 is TGTGCCAGCACGGGACTAGCGGGAGAAGGGCAGTTCTTC.

This clonotype was counted a few times. The chain joins TRBV5-1 to TRBJ2-1; D might be TRBD2 (6 bases). Trimming pared 5 bases from V and 2 bases from J, leaving 11 bases between. Germline loops: CDR1 SGHRS, CDR2 YFSETQ. CDR3 length equals 14 residues. CDR3: CASRSGRAYNEQFF. The CDR3 nucleotides read TGCGCCAGCAGGTCCGGGAGAGCCTACAATGAGCAGTTCTTC.

V gene TRBV6-5 combines with J gene TRBJ2-2, with D possibly matching TRBD1 (6 bases). Germline V gene data show CDR1 as MNHEY and CDR2 as SVGAGI. V was trimmed by 6 bases and J by 4 bases, leaving 18 bases between them. This CDR3 is 16 amino acids long. The CDR3 region is CASRTRDTRVTGELFF. The CDR3 DNA sequence: TGTGCCAGCAGAACTCGGGACACTCGCGTCACCGGGGAGCTGTTTTTT.

This clonotype was observed a handful of times. CDR3: CASSEEGGRSGELFF. Written as DNA, the CDR3 is TGCGCCAGCAGTGAAGAGGGGGGCCGCTCCGGGGAGCTGTTTTTT. The chain carries TRBV10-2 and TRBJ2-2; D could derive from TRBD1 or TRBD2 (6 bases each). This CDR3 spans 15 amino acids. V was clipped by 3 bases and J by 6 bases, with 14 bases between them. Germline V lookup: CDR1 WSHSY, CDR2 SAAADI.

The table lists this clonotype with a few counts. DNA for the CDR3: TGCAGCGTTGAAGGGCTAGCGGGAGGCAATACGCAGTATTTT. Amino acid sequence: CSVEGLAGGNTQYF. The chain is built from TRBV29-1 and TRBJ2-3; TRBD2 aligns across 11 bases. This CDR3 is 14 amino acids long. Germline V gives CDR1 SQVTM, CDR2 ANQGSEA. With 1 base clipped from V and 7 bases from J, the junction kept 4 bases outside the gene matches.

Only a few counts were recorded for this clonotype. The gene calls are TRBV9 and TRBJ2-7, with D perhaps given as TRBD1 or TRBD2 (7 bases each). Trimming cost V 0 bases and J 4 bases, with 14 bases left between them. Germline lookup yields CDR1 SGDLS and CDR2 YYNGEE. The CDR3 totals 15 residues. The CDR3 DNA reads as TGTGCCAGCAGCGTAGCGGCAGGGGGGGGTTACGAGCAGTACTTC. The encoded protein is CASSVAAGGGYEQYF.

This clonotype has more than one count but fewer than ten. V is TRBV12-3 or TRBV12-4 and J is TRBJ1-1, with D possibly TRBD1 on 6 matching bases. This CDR3 comprises 12 residues. Trimming removed 6 bases at V and 10 bases at J, with 15 bases between. The CDR3, as DNA: TGTGCCAGCAGCCCGCCACAGGGATCAGCTTTCTTT. It specifies CASSPPQGSAFF.

The table lists this clonotype with a few counts. The CDR3 region has the DNA TGCGCCAGCAGCTTGCGACAGGGGGCGAGTGAGCAGTACTTC. Translating gives CASSLRQGASEQYF. V and J are TRBV5-1 and TRBJ2-7; TRBD1 matches 10 bases. This CDR3 region has 14 residues. Germline loops: CDR1 SGHRS, CDR2 YFSETQ. J lost 7 bases, V lost 1 base, and 5 bases had no gene match.

This clonotype came up a few times. J is TRBJ2-5 and V is TRBV18; 7 bases line up with TRBD2. Looked up from germline, CDR1 is KGHSH and CDR2 is LQKENI. The CDR3 length is 14 residues. V lost 0 bases and J lost 5; bases outside the gene matches: 3. CDR3: CASSPPPAGETQYF. The DNA of the CDR3 is TGTGCCAGCTCACCACCGCCAGCGGGGGAGACCCAGTACTTC.